The clone carrying this TCR beta chain occurred many times. Antigen: not known. This entry comes from a study of T cell repertoires in cytomegalovirus infection. TCRdb recomputed calls from the reads with MiXCR, one row per CDR3 protein. The profile shows under 50,000 distinct CDR3 sequences, 20% to 25% of them singletons. The germline V gene encodes CDR1 SGHVS and CDR2 FQNEAQ. V shed 2 bases and J 2 bases; nucleotides not matched to a gene: 2. The CDR3 has 14 residues. This chain links TRBV7-8 with TRBJ2-5; the match to TRBD2 covers 7 bases. Sequencing was done on a sample of PBMCs, sequenced either directly or after in vitro stimulation (not recorded which). The TCR originated in a human donor in good health (CMV status not recorded). Some clones in this sample may be carry-over from other donors' samples. This CDR3 is CASSLQGGQETQYF. In DNA, the CDR3 is TGTGCCAGCAGCTTACAGGGAGGGCAAGAGACCCAGTACTTC.